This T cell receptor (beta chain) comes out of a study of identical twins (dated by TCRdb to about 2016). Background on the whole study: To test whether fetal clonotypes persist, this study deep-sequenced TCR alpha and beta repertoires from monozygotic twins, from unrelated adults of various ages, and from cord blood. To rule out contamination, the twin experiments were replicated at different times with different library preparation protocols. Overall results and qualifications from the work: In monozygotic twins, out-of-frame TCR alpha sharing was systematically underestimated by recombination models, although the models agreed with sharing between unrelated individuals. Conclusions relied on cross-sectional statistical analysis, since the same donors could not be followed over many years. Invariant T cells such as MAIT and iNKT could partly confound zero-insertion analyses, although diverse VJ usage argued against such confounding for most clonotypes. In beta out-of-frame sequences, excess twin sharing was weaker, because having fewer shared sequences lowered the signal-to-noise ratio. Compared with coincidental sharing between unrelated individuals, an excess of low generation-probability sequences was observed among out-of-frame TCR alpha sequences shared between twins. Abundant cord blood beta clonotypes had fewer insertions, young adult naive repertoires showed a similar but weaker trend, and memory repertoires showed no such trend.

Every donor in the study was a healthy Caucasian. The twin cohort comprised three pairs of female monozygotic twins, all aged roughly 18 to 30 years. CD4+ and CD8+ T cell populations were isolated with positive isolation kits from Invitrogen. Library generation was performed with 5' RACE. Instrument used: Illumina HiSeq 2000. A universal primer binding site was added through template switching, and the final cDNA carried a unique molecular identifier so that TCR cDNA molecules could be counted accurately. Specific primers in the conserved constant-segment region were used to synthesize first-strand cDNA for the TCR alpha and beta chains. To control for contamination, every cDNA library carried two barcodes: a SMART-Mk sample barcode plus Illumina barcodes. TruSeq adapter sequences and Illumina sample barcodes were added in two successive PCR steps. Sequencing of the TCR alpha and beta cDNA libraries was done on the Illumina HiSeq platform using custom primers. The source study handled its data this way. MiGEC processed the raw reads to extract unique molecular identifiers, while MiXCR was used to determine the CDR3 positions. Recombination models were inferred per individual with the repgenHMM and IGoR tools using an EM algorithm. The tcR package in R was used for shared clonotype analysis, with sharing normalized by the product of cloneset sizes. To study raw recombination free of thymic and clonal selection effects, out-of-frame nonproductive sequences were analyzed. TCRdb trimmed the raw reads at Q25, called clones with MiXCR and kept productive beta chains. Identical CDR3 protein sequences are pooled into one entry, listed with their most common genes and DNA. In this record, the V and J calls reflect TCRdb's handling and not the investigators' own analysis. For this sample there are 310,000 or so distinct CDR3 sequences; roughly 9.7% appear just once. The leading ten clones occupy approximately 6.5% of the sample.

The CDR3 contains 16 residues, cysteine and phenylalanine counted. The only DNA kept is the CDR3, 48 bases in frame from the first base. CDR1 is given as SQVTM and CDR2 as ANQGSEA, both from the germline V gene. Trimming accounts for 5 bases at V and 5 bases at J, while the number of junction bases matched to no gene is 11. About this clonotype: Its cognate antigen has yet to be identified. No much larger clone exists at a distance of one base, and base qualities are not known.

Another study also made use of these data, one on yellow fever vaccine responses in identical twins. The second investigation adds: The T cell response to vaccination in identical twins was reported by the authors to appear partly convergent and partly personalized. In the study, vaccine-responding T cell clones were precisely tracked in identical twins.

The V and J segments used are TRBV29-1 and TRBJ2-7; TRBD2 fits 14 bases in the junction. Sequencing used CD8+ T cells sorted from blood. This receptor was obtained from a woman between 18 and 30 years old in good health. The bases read TGCAGCGTTCCCGGGACTAGCGGGAGACTGGGGGACGAGCAGTACTTC. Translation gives CSVPGTSGRLGDEQYF.